The 27 T cell receptor beta chains reported below all come from one sample, sequenced in a study of shared clonotypes between healthy human individuals. Profiling relied on immunoSEQ multiplex PCR, and the TCRdb table lists in-frame clones only, not all of them. The sample contains more than 500,000 clones, around 95% of which appear only once. Terminally differentiated effector memory CD45RA+ cells were left out of the naive CD8 fraction, which was CD45RO-negative and positively selected for CCR7. The material sequenced was naive CD8+ T cells sorted from blood. Receptors were obtained from a woman aged 25 to 39 in good health.

The chain links TRBV28 to TRBJ1-3, with a possible D match to TRBD1 (6 bases). This CDR3 comprises 15 residues. The germline CDR1 and CDR2 sequences are MDHEN and SYDVKM. Trimming left V 5 bases short and J 0 bases short, with 11 bases between. CDR3 in DNA: TGTGCCAGCAGTGTTCAGGGGTTCTCTGGAAACACCATATATTTT. Amino acids: CASSVQGFSGNTIYF.

The chain carries TRBV19 and TRBJ2-7, with no clear D. Germline CDR1 LNHDA, CDR2 SQIVND (reference sequence). The CDR3 extends over 16 amino acids. V dropped 9 bases and J dropped 3 bases, with 24 bases sitting between them. For the CDR3, the DNA is TGTGCCAGCGCCCCCTCAAACGGGCCTCCCCACTACGAGCAGTACTTC. It specifies CASAPSNGPPHYEQYF.

J is TRBJ2-5 and V is TRBV12-2; the table's D call TRBD1 went unverified against the DNA. TRBV12-2 is recorded as a pseudogene. The CDR3 spans 13 residues. The CDR3 loop reads CASRLPVVETQYF. The CDR3 coding sequence is TGTGCAAGTCGCTTACCAGTGGTCGAGACCCAGTACTTC.

The chain uses TRBV7-9 and TRBJ2-3; 13 bases line up with TRBD2. The CDR3 is 16 amino acids. Germline V CDR1 and CDR2: SEHNR, FQNEAQ (reference sequence). Trimming at V came to 2 bases and at J to 7 bases, leaving 6 bases not matched to a gene. Here the CDR3 reads CASSLRTSGSWNTQYF. As DNA, the CDR3 is TGTGCCAGCAGCTTACGGACTAGCGGGAGTTGGAATACGCAGTATTTT.

V and J are TRBV2 and TRBJ2-3, with a weak D call TRBD1 (6 bases). Germline assignment: CDR1 SNHLY and CDR2 FYNNEI. V was shortened by 1 base and J by 6 bases, with 14 bases between the two germline ends. The CDR3 totals 15 residues. The CDR3 region is CASSEGAGATDTQYF. CDR3 bases: TGTGCCAGCAGTGAAGGTGCAGGGGCCACGGATACGCAGTATTTT.

This rearrangement joins TRBV12-5 to TRBJ2-3, with D possibly TRBD1 on 6 matching bases. The CDR3 has 14 residues. The V end was cut by 4 bases, the J end by 3 bases, with 11 bases between. CDR1 is LGHNT, CDR2 FRNRAP, per germline. CDR3 sequence (DNA): TGTGCTAGTGGTTCTGGTCAGGGGACAGATACGCAGTATTTT. Its protein is CASGSGQGTDTQYF. Combining the CDR3 with reference TRBV12-5 and TRBJ2-3 gives the whole variable domain DARVTQTPRHKVTEMGQEVTMRCQPILGHNTVFWYRQTMMQGLELLAYFRNRAPLDDSGMPKDRFSAEMPDATLATLKIQPSEPRDSAVYFCASGSGQGTDTQYFGPGTRLTVL.

The chain carries TRBV7-9 and TRBJ2-1; the match to TRBD2 covers 11 bases. Losses at the gene ends were 3 bases for V and 4 bases for J; bases not matched to a gene: 11. The CDR3 length is 18 residues. Germline V gene lookup returns CDR1 SEHNR and CDR2 FQNEAQ (reference sequence). Here the CDR3 reads CASSFPTSGKTNYNEQFF. CDR3 DNA sequence: TGTGCCAGCAGCTTCCCGACTAGCGGGAAAACAAATTACAATGAGCAGTTCTTC.

V usage is TRBV2 and J usage is TRBJ2-5; weak D call: TRBD1 (5 bases). The DNA end lines up better with TRBJ2-7; the J call may be wrong. CDR3 length: 14 residues. From germline, CDR1 is SNHLY and CDR2 FYNNEI. CDR3 protein: CASSEGGLSYEQYF. The DNA of the CDR3 is TGTGCCAGCAGTGAAGGGGGCCTCTCCTACGAGCAGTACTTC.

The chain links TRBV29-1 to TRBJ1-1; TRBD1 aligns across 7 bases. The ends lost 7 bases at V and 5 bases at J; junction bases unmatched: 28. This CDR3 comprises 19 residues. From germline, CDR1 is SQVTM and CDR2 ANQGSEA. Here the CDR3 DNA reads TGCAGCGCCGGACCCGAAAAAACGACAGGGATCGATGGTAGAACTGAAGCTTTCTTT. It encodes CSAGPEKTTGIDGRTEAFF.

This clone was detected once. The chain combines TRBV27 with TRBJ1-1; D call uncertain. In germline, CDR1 is MNHEY, CDR2 SMNVEV (reference sequence). This CDR3 spans 13 amino acids. Trimming took off 5 bases at V and 4 bases at J, with 11 bases between the two ends. CDR3 protein: CASSRAKGTEAFF. The CDR3 DNA follows: TGTGCCAGCAGTAGGGCGAAGGGCACTGAAGCTTTCTTT.

The chain joins TRBV15 to TRBJ1-2, with TRBD1 matching 7 bases. Germline CDR1 reads LNHNV; CDR2 reads YYDKDF (reference sequence). The CDR3 loop spans 15 amino acids. V lost 1 base to trimming and J lost 4 bases; unmatched junction nucleotides: 6. Here the CDR3 reads CATSRAEGTAYGYTF. The DNA for the CDR3 is TGTGCCACCAGCAGAGCTGAGGGGACAGCCTATGGCTACACCTTC.

This chain connects TRBV6-6 to TRBJ1-4; D might be TRBD1 (5 bases). Germline V gene data show CDR1 as MNHNY and CDR2 as SVGAGI (reference sequence). Trimming took 7 bases from V and 8 from J, leaving 20 bases between them. The CDR3 is 15 residues long. Here the CDR3 reads CASILKTGKPEKLFF. The CDR3 nucleotides are TGTGCCAGCATCCTGAAAACAGGAAAGCCGGAAAAACTGTTTTTT.

The genes are TRBV5-5 and TRBJ1-1, with a tentative D call TRBD1 (6 bases). The CDR3 sequence is 15 residues long. With 0 bases removed from V and 1 base from J, the gap between germline ends came to 10 bases. Germline values: CDR1 SGHKS, CDR2 YYEKEE (reference sequence). The DNA of the CDR3 is TGTGCCAGCAGCTTGGTGCGGACAGCGAACACTGAAGCTTTCTTT. It is translated as CASSLVRTANTEAFF.

The chain is built from TRBV5-6 and TRBJ2-7, with a weak D call TRBD2 (5 bases). CDR3 size: 14 residues. The ends were cut back, 0 bases at V and 11 bases at J, with 18 bases in the middle. Germline V CDR1 and CDR2: SGHDT, YYEEEE. The CDR3 DNA reads as TGTGCCAGCAGCTTGGGAGCGGCCGCGAACTCGGAGTACTTC. Protein sequence: CASSLGAAANSEYF.

The chain joins TRBV13 to TRBJ2-7; 8 nucleotides agree with TRBD1. There are 15 residues in the CDR3. Looked up from germline, CDR1 is PRHDT and CDR2 is FYEKMQ (reference sequence). Unmatched junction bases numbered 16, after V lost 9 bases and J lost 6 bases. The CDR3 region has the DNA TGTGCCAGTGGAAAGGACGGACAGGGATTCTTCGAGCAGTACTTC. Residues: CASGKDGQGFFEQYF. Drawing the rest from reference TRBV13 and TRBJ2-7, the complete variable domain is AAGVIQSPRHLIKEKRETATLKCYPIPRHDTVYWYQQGPGQDPQFLISFYEKMQSDKGSIPDRFSAQQFSDYHSELNMSSLELGDSALYFCASGKDGQGFFEQYFGPGTRLTVT.

The J gene is TRBJ1-5, the V gene TRBV27, with 7 bases matching TRBD1. The CDR3 spans 16 residues. After removal of 5 bases from V and 7 bases from J, the junction contained 14 bases not matched to a gene. Germline loops: CDR1 MNHEY, CDR2 SMNVEV (reference sequence). The CDR3 DNA reads TGTGCCAGCAGTCCACTCCGGGACAGAAGGCAACAGCCCCAGCATTTT. As protein: CASSPLRDRRQQPQHF.

The chain recombines TRBV7-8 with TRBJ2-3, with 10 bases lining up with TRBD2. Looked up from germline, CDR1 is SGHVS and CDR2 is FQNEAQ. J was trimmed by 6 bases and V by 2 bases; bases with no gene match: 8. The CDR3 is 16 residues long. CDR3 protein: CASSLQPSGSQDTQYF. The CDR3 coding sequence is TGTGCCAGCAGCTTACAACCTAGCGGGAGTCAGGATACGCAGTATTTT.

This rearrangement joins TRBV4-1 to TRBJ2-5, with 7 bases identical to TRBD1. The germline CDR1 and CDR2 sequences are MGHRA and YSYEKL. This CDR3 contains 15 residues. The J segment lost 2 bases and the V segment lost 4 bases, leaving 7 bases of the junction unmatched. The CDR3 DNA is TGCGCCAGCAGCCTTAGGGACAGCCCACAAGAGACCCAGTACTTC. Its translation: CASSLRDSPQETQYF.

The V gene is TRBV13, the J gene TRBJ2-3; D not certain. This CDR3 spans 14 amino acids. Between the trimmed V and J ends, which lost 4 bases and 0 bases, there was a span of 8 bases. Per germline, CDR1 PRHDT and CDR2 FYEKMQ (reference sequence). Written as DNA, the CDR3 is TGTGCCAGCAGCTCCGCCGGGAGCACAGATACGCAGTATTTT. Translation: CASSSAGSTDTQYF.

The chain links TRBV5-4 to TRBJ2-7; 8 bases are shared with TRBD1. The CDR3 sequence is 14 residues long. V was clipped by 4 bases and J by 1 base; unmatched bases: 4. Germline lookup yields CDR1 SGHNT and CDR2 YYREEE (reference sequence). The CDR3, as DNA: TGTGCCAGCAGCCCGGGACAGGAATCCTACGAGCAGTACTTC. It translates to CASSPGQESYEQYF. Drawing the rest from reference TRBV5-4 and TRBJ2-7, the complete variable domain is ETGVTQSPTHLIKTRGQQVTLRCSSQSGHNTVSWYQQALGQGPQFIFQYYREEENGRGNFPPRFSGLQFPNYSSELNVNALELDDSALYLCASSPGQESYEQYFGPGTRLTVT.

This sequence joins TRBV7-9 and TRBJ2-1; D possibly corresponds to TRBD2 (6 bases). Germline values: CDR1 SEHNR, CDR2 FQNEAQ (reference sequence). This CDR3 is 13 amino acids long. V was shortened by 0 bases and J by 10 bases, with 10 bases between the two germline ends. The CDR3 spells CASSLAPAGEQFF. CDR3 DNA: TGTGCCAGCAGCTTAGCACCTGCGGGAGAGCAGTTCTTC.

The genes are TRBV21-1 and TRBJ2-1; TRBD1 is the table's D call and was not checked against the DNA. TRBV21-1 is flagged as a pseudogene. The CDR3 contains 17 residues. This CDR3 reads CASSHKELGQGHNEQFF. The CDR3 bases are TGTGCCAGCAGCCACAAGGAGTTGGGACAGGGCCACAATGAGCAGTTCTTC.

The rearrangement joins TRBV25-1 to TRBJ1-1, with D possibly matching TRBD1 (5 bases). Germline assignment: CDR1 MGHDK and CDR2 SYGVNS. The CDR3 runs 12 residues. Trimming stripped 5 bases from V and 1 base from J, with 5 bases between. The CDR3 reads CASSTGNTEAFF. CDR3 in DNA: TGTGCCAGCAGTACAGGGAACACTGAAGCTTTCTTT.

The chain recombines TRBV5-8 with TRBJ2-3, with TRBD1 matching over 7 bases. The germline V gene encodes CDR1 SGHTS and CDR2 YDEGEE. This CDR3 is 15 amino acids long. V was clipped by 7 bases and J by 6 bases; unmatched bases: 14. The CDR3: CASGVGQGVPDTQYF. CDR3 bases: TGTGCCAGCGGGGTGGGTCAGGGGGTCCCGGATACGCAGTATTTT.

The chain employs TRBV19 and TRBJ2-1, with D perhaps matching TRBD1 or TRBD2 (5 bases each). The CDR3 spans 16 residues. Germline loops: CDR1 LNHDA, CDR2 SQIVND (reference sequence). The V end was cut by 1 base, the J end by 2 bases, with 12 bases between. CDR3 DNA: TGTGCCAGTAGTATAGGATGGGGGAATACCTACAATGAGCAGTTCTTC. It encodes CASSIGWGNTYNEQFF.

This chain links TRBV5-1 with TRBJ1-1, with D possibly matching TRBD1 (5 bases). Trimming stripped 0 bases from V and 1 base from J, with 13 bases between. The germline V gene has CDR1 SGHRS and CDR2 YFSETQ. This CDR3 comprises 16 residues. The CDR3 protein is CASSLEGTFKNTEAFF. The CDR3 DNA reads as TGCGCCAGCAGCTTGGAGGGGACGTTCAAGAACACTGAAGCTTTCTTT.

Note on this clone: Other DNA sequences in this sample translate to the same CDR3. V is TRBV7-9 and J is TRBJ2-3; TRBD2 aligns across 8 bases. From germline, CDR1 is SEHNR and CDR2 FQNEAQ (reference sequence). Trimming cost V 8 bases and J 4 bases; bases outside gene matches: 2. This CDR3 comprises 12 residues. The CDR3 coding sequence is TGTGCCAGCCGGGGGGGCCCAGATACGCAGTATTTT. Translating gives CASRGGPDTQYF.